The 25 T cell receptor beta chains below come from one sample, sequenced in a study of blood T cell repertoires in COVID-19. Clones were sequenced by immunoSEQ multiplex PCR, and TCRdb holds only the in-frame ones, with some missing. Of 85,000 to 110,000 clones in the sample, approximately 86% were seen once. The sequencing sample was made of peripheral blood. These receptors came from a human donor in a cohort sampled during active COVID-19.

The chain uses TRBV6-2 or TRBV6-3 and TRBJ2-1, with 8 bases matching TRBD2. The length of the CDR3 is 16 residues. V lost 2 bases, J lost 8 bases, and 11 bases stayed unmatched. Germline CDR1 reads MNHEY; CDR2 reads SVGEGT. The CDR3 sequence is CASSYRFNGGGDEQFF. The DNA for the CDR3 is TGTGCCAGCAGTTACCGGTTTAACGGGGGGGGCGATGAGCAGTTCTTC.

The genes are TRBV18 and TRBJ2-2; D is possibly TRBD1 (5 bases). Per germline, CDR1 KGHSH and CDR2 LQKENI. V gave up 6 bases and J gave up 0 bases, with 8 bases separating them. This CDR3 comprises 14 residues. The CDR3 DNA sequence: TGTGCCAGCTCCAGGGCACCGAACACCGGGGAGCTGTTTTTT. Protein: CASSRAPNTGELFF. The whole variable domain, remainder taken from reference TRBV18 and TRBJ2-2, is NAGVMQNPRHLVRRRGQEARLRCSPMKGHSHVYWYRQLPEEGLKFMVYLQKENIIDESGMPKERFSAEFPKEGPSILRIQQVVRGDSAAYFCASSRAPNTGELFFGEGSRLTVL.

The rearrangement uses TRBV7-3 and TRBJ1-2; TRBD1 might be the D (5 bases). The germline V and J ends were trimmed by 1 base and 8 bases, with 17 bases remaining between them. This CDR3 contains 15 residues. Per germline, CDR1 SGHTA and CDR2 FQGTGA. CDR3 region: CASSLRGDAFLGYTF. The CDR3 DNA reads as TGTGCCAGCAGCTTAAGGGGGGACGCCTTTTTGGGCTACACCTTC.

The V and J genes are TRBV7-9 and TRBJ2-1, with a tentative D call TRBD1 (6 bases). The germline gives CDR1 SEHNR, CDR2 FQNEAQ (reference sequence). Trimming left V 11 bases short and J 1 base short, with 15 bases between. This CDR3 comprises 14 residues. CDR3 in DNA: TGTGCCGGGGTAGGGGGATCATCCTACAATGAGCAGTTCTTC. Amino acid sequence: CAGVGGSSYNEQFF.

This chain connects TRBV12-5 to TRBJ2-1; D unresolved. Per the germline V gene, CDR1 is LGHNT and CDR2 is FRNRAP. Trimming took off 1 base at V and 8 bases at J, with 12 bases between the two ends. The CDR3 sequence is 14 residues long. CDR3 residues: CASGLGGWIDEQFF. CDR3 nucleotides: TGTGCTAGTGGTTTGGGAGGCTGGATCGATGAGCAGTTCTTC. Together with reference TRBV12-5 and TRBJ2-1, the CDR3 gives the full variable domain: DARVTQTPRHKVTEMGQEVTMRCQPILGHNTVFWYRQTMMQGLELLAYFRNRAPLDDSGMPKDRFSAEMPDATLATLKIQPSEPRDSAVYFCASGLGGWIDEQFFGPGTRLTVL.

The CDR3 DNA follows: TGCAGTGCTAGTCCCCTTCTACTAGCGGGGCTGGGCAATGAGCAGTTCTTC. Translated, it gives CSASPLLLAGLGNEQFF. The gene calls are TRBV20-1 and TRBJ2-1; TRBD2 matches 10 bases. From germline, CDR1 is DFQATT and CDR2 SNEGSKA (reference sequence). Trimming cost V 3 bases and J 6 bases; bases outside gene matches: 14. The CDR3 is made up of 17 amino acids.

CDR3 in amino acids: CASSETGLGGYTF. The DNA of the CDR3 is TGTGCCAGCAGTGAAACAGGGTTAGGTGGCTACACCTTC. The chain carries TRBV6-1 and TRBJ1-2, with a tentative D call TRBD1 (6 bases). V dropped 2 bases and J dropped 7 bases, with 11 bases sitting between them. The CDR3 totals 13 residues. The germline V gene has CDR1 MNHNS and CDR2 SASEGT.

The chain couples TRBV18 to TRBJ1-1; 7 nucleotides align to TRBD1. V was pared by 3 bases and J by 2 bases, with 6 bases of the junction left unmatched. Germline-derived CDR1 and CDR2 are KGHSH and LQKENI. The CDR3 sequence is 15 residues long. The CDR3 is CASSPTGFYNTEAFF. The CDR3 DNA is TGTGCCAGCTCACCGACAGGGTTCTACAACACTGAAGCTTTCTTT.

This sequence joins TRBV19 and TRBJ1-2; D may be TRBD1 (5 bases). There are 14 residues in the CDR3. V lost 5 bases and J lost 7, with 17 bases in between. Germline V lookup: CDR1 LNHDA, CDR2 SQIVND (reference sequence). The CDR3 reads CASSPSVRGFGYTF. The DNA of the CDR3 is TGTGCCAGTAGTCCTTCCGTCCGGGGGTTTGGCTACACCTTC.

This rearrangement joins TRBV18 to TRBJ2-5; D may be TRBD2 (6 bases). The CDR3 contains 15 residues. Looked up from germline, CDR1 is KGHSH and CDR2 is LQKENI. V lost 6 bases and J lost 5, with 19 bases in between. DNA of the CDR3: TGTGCCAGCTCGTTAGCGGTCTCGCCGGAGGAGACCCAGTACTTC. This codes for CASSLAVSPEETQYF. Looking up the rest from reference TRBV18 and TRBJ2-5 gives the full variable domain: NAGVMQNPRHLVRRRGQEARLRCSPMKGHSHVYWYRQLPEEGLKFMVYLQKENIIDESGMPKERFSAEFPKEGPSILRIQQVVRGDSAAYFCASSLAVSPEETQYFGPGTRLLVL.

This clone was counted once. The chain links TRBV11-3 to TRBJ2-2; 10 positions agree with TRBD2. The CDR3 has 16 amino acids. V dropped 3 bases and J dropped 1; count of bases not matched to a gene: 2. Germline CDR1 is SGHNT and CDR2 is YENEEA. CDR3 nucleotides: TGTGCCAGCAGCTTCGGGACTAGCGAGAACACCGGGGAGCTGTTTTTT. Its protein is CASSFGTSENTGELFF. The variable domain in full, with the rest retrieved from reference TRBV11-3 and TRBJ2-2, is EAGVVQSPRYKIIEKKQPVAFWCNPISGHNTLYWYLQNLGQGPELLIRYENEEAVDDSQLPKDRFSAERLKGVDSTLKIQPAELGDSAVYLCASSFGTSENTGELFFGEGSRLTVL.

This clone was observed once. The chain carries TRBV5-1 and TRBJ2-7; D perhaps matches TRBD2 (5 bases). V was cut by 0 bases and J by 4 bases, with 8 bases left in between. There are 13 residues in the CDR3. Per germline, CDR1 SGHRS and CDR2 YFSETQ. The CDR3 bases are TGCGCCAGCAGCTTGGGAGGGATTTACGAGCAGTACTTC. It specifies CASSLGGIYEQYF.

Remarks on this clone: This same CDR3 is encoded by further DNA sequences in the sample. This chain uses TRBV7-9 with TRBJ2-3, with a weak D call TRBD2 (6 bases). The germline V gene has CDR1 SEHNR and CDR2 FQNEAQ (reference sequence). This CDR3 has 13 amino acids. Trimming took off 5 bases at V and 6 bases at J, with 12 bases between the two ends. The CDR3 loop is CASSPRGPDTQYF. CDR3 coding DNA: TGTGCCAGCAGCCCGCGGGGTCCCGATACGCAGTATTTT. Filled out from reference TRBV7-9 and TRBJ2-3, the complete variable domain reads DTGVSQNPRHKITKRGQNVTFRCDPISEHNRLYWYRQTLGQGPEFLTYFQNEAQLEKSRLLSDRFSAERPKGSFSTLEIQRTEQGDSAMYLCASSPRGPDTQYFGPGTRLTVL.

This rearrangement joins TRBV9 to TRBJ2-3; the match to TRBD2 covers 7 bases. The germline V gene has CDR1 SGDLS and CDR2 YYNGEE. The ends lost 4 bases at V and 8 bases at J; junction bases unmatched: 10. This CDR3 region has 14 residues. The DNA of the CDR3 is TGTGCCAGCAGCTTCGCTAGCGGCGGGTCTACGCAGTATTTT. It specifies CASSFASGGSTQYF.

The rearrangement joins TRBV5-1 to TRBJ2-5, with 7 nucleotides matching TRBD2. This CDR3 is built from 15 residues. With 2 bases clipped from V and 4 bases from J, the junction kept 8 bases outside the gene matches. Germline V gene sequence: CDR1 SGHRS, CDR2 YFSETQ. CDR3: CASSFWAGEGETQYF. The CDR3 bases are TGCGCCAGCAGCTTTTGGGCGGGAGAGGGAGAGACCCAGTACTTC.

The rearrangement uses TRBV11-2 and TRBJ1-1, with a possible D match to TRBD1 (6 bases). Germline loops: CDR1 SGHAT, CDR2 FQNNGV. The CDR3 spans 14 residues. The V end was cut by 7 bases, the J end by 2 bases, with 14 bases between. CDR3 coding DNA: TGTGCCAGCACCCCAGGGGCCCCTAACACTGAAGCTTTCTTT. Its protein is CASTPGAPNTEAFF.

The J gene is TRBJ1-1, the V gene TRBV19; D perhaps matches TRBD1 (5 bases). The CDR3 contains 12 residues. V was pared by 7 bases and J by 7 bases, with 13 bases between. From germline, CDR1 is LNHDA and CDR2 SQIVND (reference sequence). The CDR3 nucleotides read TGTGCCAGTAAAGACAGTAATTTTGAAGCTTTCTTT. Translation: CASKDSNFEAFF.

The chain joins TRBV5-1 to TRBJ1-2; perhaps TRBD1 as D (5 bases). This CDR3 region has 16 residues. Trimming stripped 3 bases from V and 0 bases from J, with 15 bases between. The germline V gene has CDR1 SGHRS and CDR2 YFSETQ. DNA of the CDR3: TGCGCCAGCAGCTGGGGGGACGGATCTACTAACTATGGCTACACCTTC. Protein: CASSWGDGSTNYGYTF.

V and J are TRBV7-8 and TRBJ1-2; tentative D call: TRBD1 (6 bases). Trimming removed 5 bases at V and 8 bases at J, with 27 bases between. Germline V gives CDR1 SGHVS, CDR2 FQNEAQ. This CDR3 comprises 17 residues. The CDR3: CASSPRGTYLYGEGYTF. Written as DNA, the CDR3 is TGTGCCAGCAGCCCGAGGGGGACCTACCTCTACGGAGAGGGCTACACCTTC.

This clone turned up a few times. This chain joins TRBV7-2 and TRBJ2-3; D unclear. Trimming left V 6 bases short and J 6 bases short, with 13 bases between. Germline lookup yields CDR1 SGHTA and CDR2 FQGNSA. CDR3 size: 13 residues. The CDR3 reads CASRWSQADTQYF. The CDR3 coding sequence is TGTGCCAGCAGATGGTCTCAGGCGGATACGCAGTATTTT.

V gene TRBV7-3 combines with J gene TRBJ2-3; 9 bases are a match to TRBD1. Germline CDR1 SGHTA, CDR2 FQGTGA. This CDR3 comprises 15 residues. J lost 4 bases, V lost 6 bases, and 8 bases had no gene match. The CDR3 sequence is CASSTPGQGSDTQYF. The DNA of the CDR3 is TGTGCCAGCAGTACACCGGGACAGGGTTCAGATACGCAGTATTTT.

The CDR3: CASSPGYRAGSGNTIYF. CDR3 sequence (DNA): TGCGCCAGCAGCCCAGGCTACAGGGCCGGGTCTGGAAACACCATATATTTT. The V gene is TRBV5-1, the J gene TRBJ1-3; the D gene is possibly TRBD1 (6 bases). CDR1 is SGHRS and CDR2 is YFSETQ in the germline V gene. The CDR3 is 17 amino acids. Trimming removed 4 bases at V and 1 base at J, with 18 bases between. The complete variable domain, with remaining parts taken from reference TRBV5-1 and TRBJ1-3, reads KAGVTQTPRYLIKTRGQQVTLSCSPISGHRSVSWYQQTPGQGLQFLFEYFSETQRNKGNFPGRFSGRQFSNSRSEMNVSTLELGDSALYLCASSPGYRAGSGNTIYFGEGSWLTVV.

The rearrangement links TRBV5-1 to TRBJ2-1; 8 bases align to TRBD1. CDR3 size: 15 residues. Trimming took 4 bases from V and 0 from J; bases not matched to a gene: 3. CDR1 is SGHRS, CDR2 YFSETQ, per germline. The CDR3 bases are TGCGCCAGCAGCGGCGGACAGGGCTCCTACAATGAGCAGTTCTTC. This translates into CASSGGQGSYNEQFF.

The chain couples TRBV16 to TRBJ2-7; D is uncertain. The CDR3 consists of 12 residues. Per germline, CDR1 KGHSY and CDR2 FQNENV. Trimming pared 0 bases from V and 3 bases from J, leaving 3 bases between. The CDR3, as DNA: TGTGCCAGCAGCCAATCCGTCTACGAGCAGTACTTC. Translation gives CASSQSVYEQYF.

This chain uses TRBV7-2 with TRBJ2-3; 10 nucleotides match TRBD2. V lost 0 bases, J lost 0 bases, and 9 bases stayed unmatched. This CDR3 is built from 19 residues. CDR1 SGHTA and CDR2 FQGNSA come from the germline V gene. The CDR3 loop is CASSLALALAGVSTDTQYF. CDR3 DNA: TGTGCCAGCAGCTTAGCGCTGGCGCTAGCGGGAGTTAGCACAGATACGCAGTATTTT.